This TCR beta chain is drawn from a study of blood T cell repertoires in COVID-19. Sequenced by immunoSEQ multiplex PCR; TCRdb stores in-frame clones only, minus some. The sample holds approximately 270,000 clones, roughly nine tenths seen once. The receptor comes from a man between 35 and 55 years old with active or convalescent COVID-19. Sequencing input: peripheral blood.

CDR3 sequence reads: CASSQQSGRYQETQYF. The CDR3 nucleotides are TGTGCCAGCAGCCAACAGAGCGGGAGGTACCAAGAGACCCAGTACTTC. The rearrangement links TRBV4-2 to TRBJ2-5; 9 bases are shared with TRBD2. Trimming removed 2 bases from V and 0 bases from J; junction bases left unmatched: 4. Germline V gene lookup returns CDR1 LGHNA and CDR2 YNFKEQ. The CDR3 has 16 amino acids.